This TCR beta chain was recovered during a study of T cell responses to AZD1222 COVID-19 vaccine. General study results and limits: Regions 160-218 and 743-854 dominated among vaccine-associated CD4 TCRs spanning spike.

This CDR3 has 16 residues. V lost 3 bases to trimming and J lost 5 bases; unmatched junction nucleotides: 11. The germline CDR1 and CDR2 sequences are KGHSH and LQKENI. Comment on this clone: Its cognate antigen is unknown.

Profiling relied on immunoSEQ multiplex PCR, and the TCRdb table lists in-frame clones only, not all of them. The profile shows approximately 160,000 clones, less than 95% of them singletons. The sequence derives from an adult in good health. Material: peripheral blood, obtained on day 0 of AZD1222 vaccination. The chain links TRBV18 to TRBJ1-1, with 8 bases identical to TRBD1. Written as DNA, the CDR3 is TGTGCCAGCTCACCGCCTGGGGGACAGGTAGAGACTGAAGCTTTCTTT. It translates to CASSPPGGQVETEAFF. Full variable domain (outside the CDR3, taken from reference TRBV18 and TRBJ1-1): NAGVMQNPRHLVRRRGQEARLRCSPMKGHSHVYWYRQLPEEGLKFMVYLQKENIIDESGMPKERFSAEFPKEGPSILRIQQVVRGDSAAYFCASSPPGGQVETEAFFGQGTRLTVV.